Below are 5 T cell receptor beta chains sequenced from a single sample in a study of shared clonotypes between healthy human individuals. Clones were sequenced by immunoSEQ multiplex PCR, and TCRdb holds only the in-frame ones, with some missing. The data contain some 530,000 clones, approximately 78% of them singletons. The sequenced sample was PBMCs. Receptors originate from a woman aged 40 to 50 in good health. Some clones in this sample may be carry-over from other donors' samples.

The V and J genes are TRBV7-2 and TRBJ2-3; D is unresolved. Germline lookup yields CDR1 SGHTA and CDR2 FQGNSA. V was clipped by 1 base and J by 0 bases, with 5 bases between them. The CDR3 has 14 residues. Here the CDR3 DNA reads TGTGCCAGCAGCTTAGTAGTTAGCACAGATACGCAGTATTTT. It translates to CASSLVVSTDTQYF.

The chain uses TRBV4-2 and TRBJ2-1, with 10 nucleotides matching TRBD2. This CDR3 contains 16 residues. CDR1 is LGHNA and CDR2 is YNFKEQ in the germline V gene. V was pared by 1 base and J by 9 bases, with 9 bases of the junction left unmatched. The CDR3 DNA reads as TGTGCCAGCAGCCAAGTTATAGCGGGAGGCCTGGGTGAGCAGTTCTTC. The encoded protein is CASSQVIAGGLGEQFF.

This clone occurred many times. The sample has other DNA sequences that encode this CDR3 too. The CDR3 sequence is CASKETLGDTQYF. CDR3 DNA sequence: TGCGCCAGCAAGGAGACTCTAGGGGATACGCAGTATTTT. The V call is TRBV4-3, the J call TRBJ2-3, with unresolved D. The V gene's germline CDR1 is LGHNA and CDR2 YSLEER. The V and J ends lost 7 bases and 6 bases respectively, with 14 bases between them. This CDR3 comprises 13 residues.

V is TRBV28 and J is TRBJ2-7, with D possibly being TRBD1 or TRBD2 (6 bases each). The V end was cut by 5 bases, the J end by 4 bases, with 21 bases between. CDR1 and CDR2 (germline): MDHEN, SYDVKM. The CDR3 contains 16 residues. CDR3 residues: CASSTQAGRGLYEQYF. The CDR3 DNA reads as TGTGCCAGCAGTACTCAGGCGGGAAGGGGGTTGTACGAGCAGTACTTC.

This chain links TRBV11-2 with TRBJ1-4, with D maybe TRBD1 (6 bases). Germline CDR1 SGHAT, CDR2 FQNNGV. Trimming removed 1 base from V and 0 bases from J, with 6 bases in between. The length of the CDR3 is 15 residues. The CDR3 spells CASSLGTATNEKLFF. CDR3 sequence (DNA): TGTGCCAGCAGCTTAGGGACAGCAACTAATGAAAAACTGTTTTTT.